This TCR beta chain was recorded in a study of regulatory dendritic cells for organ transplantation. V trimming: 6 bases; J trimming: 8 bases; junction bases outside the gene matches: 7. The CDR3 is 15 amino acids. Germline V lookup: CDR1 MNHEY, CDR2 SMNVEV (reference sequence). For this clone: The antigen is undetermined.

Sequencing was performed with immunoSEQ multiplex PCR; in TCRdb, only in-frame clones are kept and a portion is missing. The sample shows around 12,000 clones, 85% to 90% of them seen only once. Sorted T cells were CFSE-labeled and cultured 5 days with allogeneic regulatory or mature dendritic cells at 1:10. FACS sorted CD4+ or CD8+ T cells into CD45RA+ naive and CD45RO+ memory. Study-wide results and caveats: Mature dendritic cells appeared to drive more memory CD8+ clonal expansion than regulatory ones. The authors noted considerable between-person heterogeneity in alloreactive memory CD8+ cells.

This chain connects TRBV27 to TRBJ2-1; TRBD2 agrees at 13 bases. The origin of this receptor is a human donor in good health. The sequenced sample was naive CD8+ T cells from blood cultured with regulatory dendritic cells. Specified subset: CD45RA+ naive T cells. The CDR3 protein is CASSRTSGRAYEQFF. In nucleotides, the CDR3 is TGTGCCAGCAGCCGAACTAGCGGGAGGGCATATGAGCAGTTCTTC.